The rows below give T cell receptor beta chains drawn from one sample of a study of shared clonotypes between healthy human individuals. Method: immunoSEQ multiplex PCR; TCRdb's copy keeps in-frame clones and lacks some. This sample has about 460,000 clones, with over 60% found just once. Material: PBMCs. The source is a woman in her 40s in good health. Some clones in this sample may be carry-over from other donors' samples. CDR3s include the opening cysteine and the closing phenylalanine or tryptophan. The order of the fields is clone size, V gene, J gene, D gene, CDR3 DNA, CDR3 protein. D genes are given only for firm matches. Some rows mark clone size as missing; the rest say once, few, many or name a class of expanded clone.

.	TRBV7-2	TRBJ2-7	TRBD1	TGTGCCAGCAGCTTAGCGGACAGGGCTTCCTACGAGCAGTACTTC	CASSLADRASYEQYF
.	TRBV7-8	TRBJ1-2	.	TGTGCCAGCAGCTTAGACACCCACTATGGCTACACCTTC	CASSLDTHYGYTF
.	TRBV7-8	TRBJ1-3	TRBD1	TGTGCCAGCAGCCTCAGCCGGACAGGGAGCTCTGGAAACACCATATATTTT	CASSLSRTGSSGNTIYF
.	TRBV27	TRBJ2-7	.	TGTGCCTCTACAAAAGGCCAGGGGAGCTACGGGAGGAGCTACGAGCAGTACTTC	CASTKGQGSYGRSYEQYF
.	TRBV19	TRBJ2-3	.	TGTGCCAGTACCCCAAGGTCCGGAGCTAGCACAGATACGCAGTATTTT	CASTPRSGASTDTQYF
once	TRBV4-1	TRBJ1-2	.	TGCGCCAGCAGCCTCCGGGACACCTATGGCTACACCTTC	CASSLRDTYGYTF
many	TRBV5-1	TRBJ2-5	TRBD2	TGCGCCAGCACCCATGGGGCGGGAGTTAACCAAGAGACCCAGTACTTC	CASTHGAGVNQETQYF
.	TRBV5-1	TRBJ1-1	.	TGCGCCAGCAGCTTAGAGGCGAACACTGAAGCTTTCTTT	CASSLEANTEAFF
.	TRBV7-8	TRBJ2-7	TRBD2	TGTGCCAGCAGCTTACGGGAGGGCCACTACGAGCAGTACTTC	CASSLREGHYEQYF
once	TRBV7-2	TRBJ2-7	TRBD2	TGTGCCAGCAGCTTAGCCGGGACTAGCGGGACGGATTGGGAGCAGTACTTC	CASSLAGTSGTDWEQYF
once	TRBV11-3	TRBJ2-3	TRBD2	TGTGCCAGCAGCTCGGGACTAGGTCAGGATACGCAGTATTTT	CASSSGLGQDTQYF
few	TRBV5-4	TRBJ2-1	TRBD2	TGTGCCAGCAGCCCTCCCGGGACTAGAGGTGAGCAGTTCTTC	CASSPPGTRGEQFF
.	TRBV11-2	TRBJ2-7	.	TGTGCCAGCAGCCTGGATTTAAGGGTCGAGCAGTACTTC	CASSLDLRVEQYF
once	TRBV5-1	TRBJ2-1	TRBD1	TGCGCCAGCAGCTTAGGGGGCGGCTACAATGAGCAGTTCTTC	CASSLGGGYNEQFF
.	TRBV19	TRBJ1-1	.	TGTGCCAGTAATCAGGGGAGGAACACTGAAGCTTTCTTT	CASNQGRNTEAFF
.	TRBV18	TRBJ2-7	TRBD1	TGTGCCAGCTCCGAGGGGGCCCCCTCCTACGAGCAGTACTTC	CASSEGAPSYEQYF
once	TRBV30	TRBJ2-7	.	TGTGCCTGGAGTGGGTCCTACGAGCAGTACTTC	CAWSGSYEQYF
.	TRBV7-9	TRBJ1-6	TRBD1	TGTGCCAGCAGCCTTAGGACAGGGACGAGCTCCTATAATTCACCCCTCCACTTT	CASSLRTGTSSYNSPLHF
.	TRBV7-3	TRBJ2-7	.	TGTGCCAGCAGCTCAGACAGACGCGGGGAGCAGTACTTC	CASSSDRRGEQYF
many	TRBV19	TRBJ1-1	TRBD1	TGTGCCAGTACCCCTGTCCCCCACAGGGGCATGAACACTGAAGCTTTCTTT	CASTPVPHRGMNTEAFF
once	TRBV29-1	TRBJ2-1	.	TGCAGCGTTCCCCGGGTCAGGGGTAATGAGCAGTTCTTC	CSVPRVRGNEQFF
.	TRBV5-6	TRBJ1-2	TRBD1	TGTGCCAGCAGCGTAGACAGGGGGCATGGCTACACCTTC	CASSVDRGHGYTF
.	TRBV7-8	TRBJ2-1	TRBD2	TGTGCCAGCAGCCGTGGACTAGCGGGGGGCAGTCAGTTCTTC	CASSRGLAGGSQFF
.	TRBV11-3	TRBJ2-1	.	TGTGCCAGCAGCCCGAGGGGGGAATCCTACAATGAGCAGTTCTTC	CASSPRGESYNEQFF
.	TRBV30	TRBJ1-5	.	TGTGCCTGGAGTGTAGTGAGGACAGATCAGCCCCAGCATTTT	CAWSVVRTDQPQHF
.	TRBV9	TRBJ1-2	TRBD1	TGTGCCAGCACCTTCACCGGGACAGGCTACGACCGAGGCTACACCTTC	CASTFTGTGYDRGYTF
.	TRBV6-5	TRBJ2-7	.	TGTGCCAGCAGTTACTCGGAGGCGGGCCACGAGCAGTACTTC	CASSYSEAGHEQYF
.	TRBV29-1	TRBJ2-3	TRBD2	TGCAGCGTTGCGGCTAGCGGGAAGCCGCAGTATTTT	CSVAASGKPQYF
once	TRBV14	TRBJ2-7	TRBD1	TGTGCCAGCAGCCTTCGGGACAGCTACGAGCAGTACTTC	CASSLRDSYEQYF
.	TRBV5-8	TRBJ1-1	.	TGTGCCAGCAGCTTGAAATCTAGGGACACTGAAGCTTTCTTT	CASSLKSRDTEAFF
.	TRBV7-3	TRBJ2-3	TRBD2	TGTGCCAGCAGCTTAAGGCTAGCGGGTAGCACAGATACGCAGTATTTT	CASSLRLAGSTDTQYF
.	TRBV6-5	TRBJ2-2	.	TGTGCCAGCAGTCCCCCTGGAGCGCGCGCCGGGGAGCTGTTTTTT	CASSPPGARAGELFF
.	TRBV29-1	TRBJ2-7	.	TGCAGCGTCCGAGGAGAGGGGGACTCCTACGAGCAGTACTTC	CSVRGEGDSYEQYF
.	TRBV27	TRBJ2-3	.	TGTGCCAGCAGTCCCGGGACTCGTCGCACAGATACGCAGTATTTT	CASSPGTRRTDTQYF
.	TRBV6-1	TRBJ2-7	.	TGTGCCAGCAGTGCCACTAGGTCCCACGTGTTTTACGAGCAGTACTTC	CASSATRSHVFYEQYF
.	TRBV7-9	TRBJ2-3	TRBD1	TGTGCCAGCAGCTTTCGGACAGGGGGCACAGATACGCAGTATTTT	CASSFRTGGTDTQYF
.	TRBV19	TRBJ2-5	.	TGTGCCAGTAGTAAGTCCCCCGGTGGGTCAGGAGAGACCCAGTACTTC	CASSKSPGGSGETQYF
.	TRBV18	TRBJ2-5	.	TGTGCCAGCTCACCACAGGGTTCATTAGAGACCCAGTACTTC	CASSPQGSLETQYF
.	TRBV5-1	TRBJ2-7	TRBD2	TGCGCCAGCAGCTTGGAACCGGGACTATACTACGAGCAGTACTTC	CASSLEPGLYYEQYF
few	TRBV5-4	TRBJ2-2	TRBD2	TGTGCCAGCAGCTTGCCTAGCGGGAGCTCCGGGGAGCTGTTTTTT	CASSLPSGSSGELFF
many	TRBV9	TRBJ1-1	.	TGTGCCAGCAGCAGACAGGTGAACACTGAAGCTTTCTTT	CASSRQVNTEAFF
.	TRBV6-1	TRBJ2-7	TRBD2	TGTGCCAGCAGTGCACTAGCGGGAGGGGCCTCCTACGAGCAGTACTTC	CASSALAGGASYEQYF
.	TRBV10-3	TRBJ2-7	.	TGTGCCATCAGTGAGTCGGCGAGCTTCTACGAGCAGTACTTC	CAISESASFYEQYF
.	TRBV19	TRBJ2-7	.	TGTGCCAGCGCCCCTATTGGGCAGGGGAAGCCCTACGAGCAGTACTTC	CASAPIGQGKPYEQYF
.	TRBV2	TRBJ2-7	.	TGTGCCAGCATCGTGACGCTCTACGAGCAGTACTTC	CASIVTLYEQYF
.	TRBV27	TRBJ2-7	.	TGTGCCAGCAGTTTATTTGGGGGGAAGGGCTACGAGCAGTACTTC	CASSLFGGKGYEQYF
.	TRBV5-1	TRBJ2-1	TRBD2	TGCGCCAGCAGCTTGCCAGCGGGAGAGGGGAATGAGCAGTTCTTC	CASSLPAGEGNEQFF
.	TRBV7-6	TRBJ2-2	TRBD2	TGTGCCAGCAGCTTAACTAGCGGGAGGGCCGGGACCGGGGAGCTGTTTTTT	CASSLTSGRAGTGELFF
.	TRBV19	TRBJ1-2	.	TGTGCCAGTAGTCCCCGCCGAGGGAGCTCTCTTGGCTACACCTTC	CASSPRRGSSLGYTF
.	TRBV28	TRBJ1-3	.	TGTGCCAGCAGTCCCCCCTCGGGGTTCTCTGGAAACACCATATATTTT	CASSPPSGFSGNTIYF
.	TRBV27	TRBJ2-3	TRBD1	TGTGCCAGCAGTTTGGGACAGGGGGGAGATACGCAGTATTTT	CASSLGQGGDTQYF
.	TRBV2	TRBJ2-4	.	TGTGCCAGCATGCTGAGGGGCGGGTACATTCAGTACTTC	CASMLRGGYIQYF
.	TRBV7-9	TRBJ2-1	.	TGTGCCAGCAGCTTGGAGAACAATGAGCAGTTCTTC	CASSLENNEQFF
.	TRBV28	TRBJ2-5	.	TGTGCCAGCAGTTTTCGAGGGATACAAGAGACCCAGTACTTC	CASSFRGIQETQYF